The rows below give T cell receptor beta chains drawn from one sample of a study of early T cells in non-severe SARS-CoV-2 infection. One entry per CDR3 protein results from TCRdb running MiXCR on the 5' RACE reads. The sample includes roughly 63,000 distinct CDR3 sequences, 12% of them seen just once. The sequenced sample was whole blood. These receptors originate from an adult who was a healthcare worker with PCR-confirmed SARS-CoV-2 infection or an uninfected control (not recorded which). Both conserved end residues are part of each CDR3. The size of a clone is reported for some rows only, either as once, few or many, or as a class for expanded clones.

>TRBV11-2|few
CASSLDLDQPQHF
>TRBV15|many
CATSRGLAGGRDF
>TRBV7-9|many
CASSLGGRGSTEAFF
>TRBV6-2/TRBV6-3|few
CASTTLGRGRDEQYF
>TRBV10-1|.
CASSESASGYNEQFF
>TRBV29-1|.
CSVLGTGSGEKLFF
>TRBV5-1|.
CASSLGASRLDTQYF
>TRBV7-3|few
CASSSGTGNLYEQYF
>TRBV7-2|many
CASSQGVTDTQYF
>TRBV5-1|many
CASSTSGSNEQFF
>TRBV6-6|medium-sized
CASSLGGAGGLAKNIQYF
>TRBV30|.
CAWSASGLSSYEQYF
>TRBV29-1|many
CTMTGNEKLFF
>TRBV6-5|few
CASGASGRAETQYF
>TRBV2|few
CASSQQGDTGELFF
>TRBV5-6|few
CASSLTGTGSGDYGYTF
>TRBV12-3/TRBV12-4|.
CASSFEREGRFWQFF
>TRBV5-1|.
CASSSDLARGGGRQFF
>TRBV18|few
CASSPPSAHTGELFF
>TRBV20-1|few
CSAKNNEQFF
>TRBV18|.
CASSPSLAVDYEQYF
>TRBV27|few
CASSIFRESPLHF
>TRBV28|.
CASSYPRTSGSFNEQFF